The following is a T cell receptor beta chain sequence with its context. Its antigen is as yet unknown. The source of the sample is a study of T cell clones after liver transplantation. Study summary: A pre-transplant mixed lymphocyte reaction with TCRbeta sequencing defined graft-donor-reactive clones followed in post-transplant blood. Standard immunosuppression, with no induction, continued until 12-24 months after transplant. Study-level results: In two subjects, few donor cells limited the measurable donor-reactive repertoire.

CD3+CD4+ and CD3+CD8+ cells were FACS-sorted from thawed unstimulated PBMCs. The V end was cut by 6 bases, the J end by 0 bases, with 12 bases between. Per the germline V gene, CDR1 is MNHNS and CDR2 is SASEGT. The CDR3 has 15 residues. TCRdb keeps only in-frame clones here, not all; method: immunoSEQ multiplex PCR. Among about 45,000 clones listed, about 82% were seen once. The chain links TRBV6-1 to TRBJ1-5; D remains ambiguous. This clonotype originated in a human patient who received a liver transplant. Part of the T cell pool may stem from the graft donor. The sample in question was CD4+ T cells from blood, obtained 24 months after liver transplant. The CDR3 coding sequence is TGTGCCAGCAGCCTCGGCCTCCATAGCAATCAGCCCCAGCATTTT. This translates into CASSLGLHSNQPQHF.